Listed below are T cell receptor beta chains from one sample, sequenced in a study of monozygotic twins with cystic fibrosis. The data were produced by immunoSEQ multiplex PCR, yet TCRdb's version contains in-frame clones alone and is incomplete. The sample carries approximately 27,000 clones, 75% to 95% recorded once. Sequenced sample: blood. Receptors originate from a girl aged 2-10 years with cystic fibrosis. The CDR3 runs from the conserved cysteine through the conserved F or W. Fields, in order: CDR3 protein, CDR3 DNA, J gene, clone size, D gene, V gene. The D gene is left open where the match is weak. Expanded clones get a size class; other rows say once, few or many, or leave the size out.

CDR3 protein: CASSPGQGNTEAFF
CDR3 DNA: TGTGCCAGTAGCCCGGGACAGGGGAACACTGAAGCTTTCTTT
J gene: TRBJ1-1
clone size: .
D gene: TRBD1
V gene: TRBV19

CDR3 protein: CASSPRLPTSYNEQFF
CDR3 DNA: TGTGCCAGCAGTCCTAGACTGCCCACCTCCTACAATGAGCAGTTCTTC
J gene: TRBJ2-1
clone size: .
D gene: .
V gene: TRBV14

CDR3 protein: CASSLASPYANYGYTF
CDR3 DNA: TGTGCCAGCAGCTTAGCTTCCCCGTATGCTAACTATGGCTACACCTTC
J gene: TRBJ1-2
clone size: .
D gene: .
V gene: TRBV7-2

CDR3 protein: CASTRTGYEKLFF
CDR3 DNA: TGTGCCAGCACACGGACAGGGTATGAAAAACTGTTTTTT
J gene: TRBJ1-4
clone size: .
D gene: TRBD1
V gene: TRBV2

CDR3 protein: CASSVRAWSDEQFF
CDR3 DNA: TGTGCCAGCAGCGTTCGGGCCTGGTCGGATGAGCAGTTCTTC
J gene: TRBJ2-1
clone size: .
D gene: .
V gene: TRBV9

CDR3 protein: CASSGGNWNTEAFF
CDR3 DNA: TGTGCCAGCAGTGGGGGGAATTGGAACACTGAAGCTTTCTTT
J gene: TRBJ1-1
clone size: .
D gene: .
V gene: TRBV6-1

CDR3 protein: CASRAYGGNTEAFF
CDR3 DNA: TGTGCCAGCAGGGCCTACGGGGGGAACACTGAAGCTTTCTTT
J gene: TRBJ1-1
clone size: .
D gene: .
V gene: TRBV6-1

CDR3 protein: CARSRVGGTDSGNTIYF
CDR3 DNA: TGTGCCAGAAGCCGTGTTGGCGGGACAGACTCTGGAAACACCATATATTTT
J gene: TRBJ1-3
clone size: .
D gene: TRBD1
V gene: TRBV5-3

CDR3 protein: CAWSVRRNEKLFF
CDR3 DNA: TGTGCCTGGAGTGTAAGGCGGAATGAAAAACTGTTTTTT
J gene: TRBJ1-4
clone size: .
D gene: .
V gene: TRBV30

CDR3 protein: CASSVAGNSNQPQHF
CDR3 DNA: TGTGCCAGCAGCGTAGCAGGGAACAGCAATCAGCCCCAGCATTTT
J gene: TRBJ1-5
clone size: .
D gene: .
V gene: TRBV9

CDR3 protein: CAWSGGGDQPQHF
CDR3 DNA: TGTGCCTGGAGCGGGGGAGGGGATCAGCCCCAGCATTTT
J gene: TRBJ1-5
clone size: few
D gene: .
V gene: TRBV30

CDR3 protein: CASSYSGSNYGYTF
CDR3 DNA: TGTGCCAGCAGTTACTCAGGTTCTAACTATGGCTACACCTTC
J gene: TRBJ1-2
clone size: once
D gene: .
V gene: TRBV6-6

CDR3 protein: CASSYWDSTYEQYF
CDR3 DNA: TGTGCCAGCAGTTACTGGGACAGTACCTACGAGCAGTACTTC
J gene: TRBJ2-7
clone size: .
D gene: TRBD1
V gene: TRBV6-5

CDR3 protein: CASSLGVTSGAQETQYF
CDR3 DNA: TGTGCCAGCAGCTTAGGGGTGACTAGCGGGGCTCAAGAGACCCAGTACTTC
J gene: TRBJ2-5
clone size: .
D gene: TRBD2
V gene: TRBV11-2

CDR3 protein: CASNGDSFSYEQYF
CDR3 DNA: TGTGCCAGCAATGGGGACAGCTTCTCCTACGAGCAGTACTTC
J gene: TRBJ2-7
clone size: .
D gene: TRBD1
V gene: TRBV6-6

CDR3 protein: CASSELWGTDSPLHF
CDR3 DNA: TGTGCCAGCAGTGAATTGTGGGGTACGGATTCACCCCTCCACTTT
J gene: TRBJ1-6
clone size: .
D gene: .
V gene: TRBV25-1

CDR3 protein: CASSEYVGVGGYTF
CDR3 DNA: TGTGCCAGCAGTGAATATGTAGGGGTTGGGGGCTACACCTTC
J gene: TRBJ1-2
clone size: few
D gene: .
V gene: TRBV25-1

CDR3 protein: CASSYLGGRTGEQFF
CDR3 DNA: TGTGCCAGCAGTTACCTCGGTGGTAGGACGGGTGAGCAGTTCTTC
J gene: TRBJ2-1
clone size: .
D gene: .
V gene: TRBV6-5

CDR3 protein: CASSYPGYGYTF
CDR3 DNA: TGTGCCAGCAGTTACCCGGGCTATGGCTACACCTTC
J gene: TRBJ1-2
clone size: .
D gene: .
V gene: TRBV6-5

CDR3 protein: CASSRTSGNEQFF
CDR3 DNA: TGTGCCAGCAGCCGGACTAGCGGGAATGAGCAGTTCTTC
J gene: TRBJ2-1
clone size: .
D gene: TRBD2
V gene: TRBV6-5

CDR3 protein: CASSLGGPQEQYF
CDR3 DNA: TGTGCCAGCAGCTTAGGGGGTCCCCAGGAGCAGTACTTC
J gene: TRBJ2-7
clone size: .
D gene: .
V gene: TRBV7-9

CDR3 protein: CASSVDGQAPWEQYF
CDR3 DNA: TGTGCCAGCAGCGTCGACGGACAGGCCCCCTGGGAGCAGTACTTC
J gene: TRBJ2-7
clone size: .
D gene: TRBD1
V gene: TRBV9

CDR3 protein: CASSLAMGQANYGYTF
CDR3 DNA: TGTGCCAGCAGCTTGGCTATGGGACAGGCTAACTATGGCTACACCTTC
J gene: TRBJ1-2
clone size: .
D gene: TRBD1
V gene: TRBV5-6

CDR3 protein: CASSVGPTTPNSPLHF
CDR3 DNA: TGTGCCAGCAGCGTAGGTCCGACGACTCCTAATTCACCCCTCCACTTT
J gene: TRBJ1-6
clone size: few
D gene: .
V gene: TRBV9

CDR3 protein: CSAGQGQGTQYF
CDR3 DNA: TGCAGCGCGGGACAGGGACAGGGTACGCAGTATTTT
J gene: TRBJ2-3
clone size: .
D gene: TRBD1
V gene: TRBV29-1

CDR3 protein: CASREGASGGYTF
CDR3 DNA: TGTGCCAGCAGGGAGGGGGCGTCCGGAGGCTACACCTTC
J gene: TRBJ1-2
clone size: .
D gene: TRBD1
V gene: TRBV25-1

CDR3 protein: CASSEKAPSTDTQYF
CDR3 DNA: TGTGCCAGCAGCGAGAAAGCCCCGAGCACAGATACGCAGTATTTT
J gene: TRBJ2-3
clone size: .
D gene: .
V gene: TRBV7-8

CDR3 protein: CASSSPGGISYEQYF
CDR3 DNA: TGCGCCAGCAGCTCACCAGGGGGCATCTCCTACGAGCAGTACTTC
J gene: TRBJ2-7
clone size: .
D gene: TRBD1
V gene: TRBV5-1

CDR3 protein: CASNHRSDQPQHF
CDR3 DNA: TGTGCCAGCAATCACAGGTCGGATCAGCCCCAGCATTTT
J gene: TRBJ1-5
clone size: .
D gene: .
V gene: TRBV2

CDR3 protein: CASGLMGTGGRKGVYEQYF
CDR3 DNA: TGTGCTAGTGGTTTGATGGGGACAGGGGGAAGAAAAGGCGTATACGAGCAGTACTTC
J gene: TRBJ2-7
clone size: few
D gene: TRBD1
V gene: TRBV12-5

CDR3 protein: CASSFPGSLNSGYTF
CDR3 DNA: TGTGCCAGCAGTTTTCCAGGGTCATTAAACAGTGGCTACACCTTC
J gene: TRBJ1-2
clone size: .
D gene: .
V gene: TRBV6-6